Listed here are 22 T cell receptor beta chains from one sample, sequenced in a study of CD8+ T cells in alopecia areata. Sample treatment: oral pan-JAK inhibitor, 5-10 mg twice daily. The sequencing template was cDNA reverse transcribed from extracted RNA. This table comes from immunoSEQ multiplex PCR, and its TCRdb copy is limited to in-frame clones, with some not included. Altogether 110,000 or so clones are present, around 54% being singletons, with the ten largest covering about 3.4%. The material was CD4+ T cells sorted from blood, obtained at week 24, from a patient treated with tofacitinib. These receptors originate from a human donor with alopecia areata.

The V call is TRBV7-8, the J call TRBJ1-1, with a tentative D call TRBD1 (5 bases). From germline, CDR1 is SGHVS and CDR2 FQNEAQ. V was clipped by 2 bases and J by 3 bases, with 13 bases between them. The CDR3 consists of 15 residues. The CDR3 DNA reads TGTGCCAGCAGCTTAACACCAGGGATATACACTGAAGCTTTCTTT. It yields the protein CASSLTPGIYTEAFF.

The V and J genes are TRBV30 and TRBJ2-5; weak D call: TRBD1 (6 bases). CDR1 and CDR2 (germline): GTSNPN, SVGIG (reference sequence). This CDR3 is 15 amino acids long. The ends were cut back, 2 bases at V and 2 bases at J, with 15 bases in the middle. The CDR3 DNA sequence: TGTGCCTGGAGTCGCCCCGGGACATTACAAGAGACCCAGTACTTC. Translation: CAWSRPGTLQETQYF. The full variable domain, rest sourced from reference TRBV30 and TRBJ2-5, is SQTIHQWPATLVQPVGSPLSLECTVEGTSNPNLYWYRQAAGRGLQLLFYSVGIGQISSEVPQNLSASRPQDRQFILSSKKLLLSDSGFYLCAWSRPGTLQETQYFGPGTRLLVL.

This clone has more than one count but fewer than ten. The chain carries TRBV2 and TRBJ1-4, with D unclear. The CDR3 has 13 amino acids. Germline lookup yields CDR1 SNHLY and CDR2 FYNNEI. V lost 4 bases to trimming and J lost 4 bases, with 7 bases between them. This CDR3 reads CASSVQRNEKLFF. The CDR3 region has the DNA TGTGCCAGCAGTGTACAGCGTAATGAAAAACTGTTTTTT.

This clone was detected only once. This chain links TRBV9 with TRBJ1-2, with D tentatively TRBD1 (5 bases). The CDR3 runs to 15 residues. Germline loops: CDR1 SGDLS, CDR2 YYNGEE. Trimming shortened V by 1 base and J by 1 base, and 11 bases separated the two germline ends. The CDR3 DNA follows: TGTGCCAGCAGCGTACAGGGTAGGAGTAACTATGGCTACACCTTC. This encodes CASSVQGRSNYGYTF.

This clone has just a few counts. The chain has TRBV6-5 and TRBJ1-1; tentative D call: TRBD1 (6 bases). The germline V and J ends were trimmed by 6 bases and 1 base, with 15 bases remaining between them. CDR3 size: 15 residues. Germline CDR1 and CDR2: MNHEY and SVGAGI. The DNA of the CDR3 is TGTGCCAGCAGCCCTCCCCAGGGGAGGAACACTGAAGCTTTCTTT. This sequence encodes CASSPPQGRNTEAFF.

This clone has just a few counts. The V gene is TRBV30, the J gene TRBJ2-1; D call uncertain. This CDR3 is built from 11 residues. Germline-derived CDR1 and CDR2 are GTSNPN and SVGIG (reference sequence). Trimming took 3 bases from V and 15 from J, leaving 15 bases between them. The CDR3 bases are TGTGCCTGGAGCCTTAGTAAGCTACTGTTCTTC. It encodes CAWSLSKLLFF.

The chain joins TRBV2 to TRBJ2-1; D remains unclear. There are 12 residues in the CDR3. V dropped 5 bases and J dropped 4 bases, with 6 bases sitting between them. CDR1 SNHLY and CDR2 FYNNEI come from the germline V gene. The CDR3 region is CASSLEYNEQFF. Written as DNA, the CDR3 is TGTGCCAGCAGTTTAGAGTACAATGAGCAGTTCTTC.

J is TRBJ2-5 and V is TRBV15; maybe TRBD1 (6 bases). This CDR3 spans 14 amino acids. Trimming cost V 2 bases and J 1 base, with 8 bases left between them. Germline lookup yields CDR1 LNHNV and CDR2 YYDKDF (reference sequence). This CDR3 is CATSRRTAQETQYF. The CDR3 nucleotides read TGTGCCACCAGCAGACGGACAGCCCAAGAGACCCAGTACTTC.

The gene calls are TRBV29-1 and TRBJ2-2; TRBD2 matches 7 bases. CDR3 length: 15 amino acids. Trimming removed 3 bases from V and 5 bases from J; junction bases left unmatched: 9. Germline CDR1 and CDR2: SQVTM and ANQGSEA. The CDR3 reads CSVDGRRGSTGELFF. The CDR3 DNA sequence: TGCAGCGTTGATGGTCGGCGGGGGTCAACCGGGGAGCTGTTTTTT.

This clone was detected only a few times. The V and J genes are TRBV29-1 and TRBJ1-5, with D hard to call. The CDR3 is 14 amino acids. Per the germline V gene, CDR1 is SQVTM and CDR2 is ANQGSEA. V was cut by 7 bases and J by 2 bases, with 15 bases left in between. In DNA form, the CDR3 reads TGCAGCGCCTTAGTTACTAGTGGCAATCAGCCCCAGCATTTT. This gives the protein CSALVTSGNQPQHF.

The rearrangement joins TRBV15 to TRBJ2-6; tentative D call: TRBD1 (5 bases). Germline CDR1 is LNHNV and CDR2 is YYDKDF (reference sequence). The CDR3 spans 19 residues. Trimming stripped 2 bases from V and 0 bases from J, with 17 bases between. This CDR3 reads CATSRSPLGAPSGANVLTF. The CDR3 bases are TGTGCCACCAGCAGATCTCCCCTTGGGGCTCCCTCTGGGGCCAACGTCCTGACTTTC.

This rearrangement joins TRBV5-1 to TRBJ2-2; TRBD1 aligns across 7 bases. J gave up 6 bases and V 3 bases, and 5 bases lay outside the gene matches. CDR1 SGHRS and CDR2 YFSETQ come from the germline V gene. The CDR3 is made up of 14 amino acids. The CDR3 sequence is CASSSLQGSGELFF. CDR3 in DNA: TGCGCCAGCAGCTCACTACAGGGGTCCGGGGAGCTGTTTTTT.

This clone is a singleton in its sample. This sequence joins TRBV9 and TRBJ2-5; D is uncertain. Trimming removed 5 bases at V and 5 bases at J, with 16 bases between. This CDR3 is built from 14 residues. Germline V lookup: CDR1 SGDLS, CDR2 YYNGEE. This CDR3 is CASSTTPTGETQYF. The CDR3 DNA sequence: TGTGCCAGCAGTACGACACCCACCGGGGAGACCCAGTACTTC.

This clone came up once. DNA for the CDR3: TGTGCCAGCAGCTCTCCAGGGACAGGGTGGGACATTCAGTACTTC. This gives the protein CASSSPGTGWDIQYF. The rearrangement links TRBV7-9 to TRBJ2-4; TRBD1 agrees at 9 bases. Trimming at V came to 4 bases and at J to 8 bases, leaving 9 bases not matched to a gene. CDR1 and CDR2 from the germline V gene are SEHNR and FQNEAQ (reference sequence). The CDR3 consists of 15 residues.

V usage is TRBV25-1 and J usage is TRBJ2-2; no clear D. V dropped 0 bases and J dropped 3 bases, with 5 bases sitting between them. Looked up from germline, CDR1 is MGHDK and CDR2 is SYGVNS. The CDR3 sequence is 14 residues long. CDR3 loop: CASSEYQDTGELFF. CDR3 DNA sequence: TGTGCCAGCAGTGAATATCAGGACACCGGGGAGCTGTTTTTT.

The chain employs TRBV12-2 and TRBJ2-7; TRBD2, the D gene given by the table, was not confirmed from the DNA. TRBV12-2 is an annotated pseudogene. The CDR3 is made up of 12 amino acids. This CDR3 is CASRSSPGEQYF. The CDR3 DNA is TGTGCAAGTCGTTCCTCCCCCGGCGAGCAGTACTTC.

This clone showed up just a few times. The rearrangement joins TRBV27 to TRBJ2-5; TRBD2 matches 7 bases. Per germline, CDR1 MNHEY and CDR2 SMNVEV (reference sequence). CDR3 size: 14 residues. Trimming at V came to 1 base and at J to 4 bases, leaving 3 bases not matched to a gene. The chain's CDR3 is CASSLWEGGETQYF. The CDR3 nucleotides read TGTGCCAGCAGTTTATGGGAGGGAGGAGAGACCCAGTACTTC.

The rearrangement links TRBV29-1 to TRBJ2-7; no firm D call. Trimming removed 4 bases from V and 4 bases from J, with 20 bases in between. In germline, CDR1 is SQVTM, CDR2 ANQGSEA. The CDR3 is 15 amino acids. CDR3 sequence reads: CSVVGGGRSDYEQYF. CDR3 in DNA: TGCAGCGTTGTCGGTGGCGGACGGAGCGATTACGAGCAGTACTTC.

The chain uses TRBV7-2 and TRBJ2-6, with no clear D. V was pared by 5 bases and J by 0 bases, with 5 bases between. The CDR3 totals 14 residues. CDR1 and CDR2 (germline): SGHTA, FQGNSA. The CDR3 bases are TGTGCCAGCAGCCCGGTCTCTGGGGCCAACGTCCTGACTTTC. Residues: CASSPVSGANVLTF.

The chain is built from TRBV11-1 and TRBJ2-7; the D is unclear. Germline CDR1 reads SGHAT; CDR2 reads FQDESV (reference sequence). Trimming took off 3 bases at V and 0 bases at J, with 15 bases between the two ends. This CDR3 region has 16 residues. CDR3 bases: TGTGCCAGCAGCTTTATCGGCAGTTCGAGCTCCTACGAGCAGTACTTC. It encodes CASSFIGSSSSYEQYF.

This clone has a single count. A junction boundary mismatches the germline segment, possibly from a read error. The rearrangement uses TRBV29-1 and TRBJ2-7; D is unclear. Germline V lookup: CDR1 SQVTM, CDR2 ANQGSEA. CDR3 length: 11 amino acids. CDR3 sequence (DNA): TGCAGCGTTGTGGGTGGGAACGAGCAGCACTTC. Translating gives CSVVGGNEQHF.

The chain couples TRBV6-5 to TRBJ2-7; 11 positions match TRBD2. Per the germline V gene, CDR1 is MNHEY and CDR2 is SVGAGI. V was clipped by 5 bases and J by 9 bases; unmatched bases: 12. The CDR3 extends over 15 amino acids. The CDR3 DNA is TGTGCCAGCAGTCCCGGGGTAGCGGGGGGGCAAAGGCAGTACTTC. It yields the protein CASSPGVAGGQRQYF.